The text below deals with one T cell receptor beta chain. CDR1 and CDR2 from the germline V gene are SGHAT and FQNNGV. The CDR3 consists of 13 residues. Trimming shortened V by 2 bases and J by 2 bases, and 4 bases separated the two germline ends. This specimen belongs to a study of blood T cell repertoires in COVID-19. Overall study: Nucleic acid was either cDNA or gDNA, and it came from T cells, B-cell-depleted T cells, or PBMCs.

Individuals drawn from about 26 US areas were roughly 18 to 95 years old. Participants' own reports of clinical history determined their cohort assignment. Cohort 3 recovery required two negative PCRs, clearance, or symptom resolution. Profiling relied on immunoSEQ multiplex PCR, and the TCRdb table lists in-frame clones only, not all of them. The table shows around 160,000 clones, with approximately 80% occurring only once. Sequenced input: PBMCs or T cells enriched from blood (not recorded which). The sequence derives from a woman in her sixties or seventies who had recovered from COVID-19. The V call is TRBV11-2, the J call TRBJ1-5, with D unresolved. DNA of the CDR3: TGTGCCAGCAGCTTACAGGGCAATCAGCCCCAGCATTTT. This codes for CASSLQGNQPQHF.